This T cell receptor (beta chain) was sequenced for a study of blood T cell repertoires in COVID-19. The V gene lost 1 base and the J gene lost 5 bases, with 7 bases spanning the gap. The germline gives CDR1 SGHRS, CDR2 YFSETQ. The CDR3 has 13 residues. The repertoire was sequenced with immunoSEQ multiplex PCR; TCRdb's copy has only in-frame clones and lacks some. Of roughly 170,000 clones in the sample, roughly 83% were seen once. V usage is TRBV5-1 and J usage is TRBJ1-5; weak D call: TRBD1 (6 bases). The sequence derives from a woman aged 45 to 65 who had recovered from COVID-19. The sequencing input was PBMCs or T cells enriched from blood (not recorded which). The CDR3 reads CASSLSGDQPQHF. DNA for the CDR3: TGCGCCAGCAGCTTGTCAGGGGATCAGCCCCAGCATTTT. The variable domain in full, with the rest retrieved from reference TRBV5-1 and TRBJ1-5, is KAGVTQTPRYLIKTRGQQVTLSCSPISGHRSVSWYQQTPGQGLQFLFEYFSETQRNKGNFPGRFSGRQFSNSRSEMNVSTLELGDSALYLCASSLSGDQPQHFGDGTRLSIL.